This T cell receptor beta chain was retrieved from a study of CD8 T cells in Susac syndrome. Sequencing of TCR beta was carried out in blood CD8+ and CD4+ T cells. Patients with Susac syndrome met the recently defined diagnostic criteria for definite or probable disease. Germline CDR1 reads MNHEY; CDR2 reads SVGEGT. V was shortened by 5 bases and J by 3 bases, with 8 bases between the two germline ends. This CDR3 spans 12 amino acids. About 0.5 to 1 ug RNA was reverse transcribed with random hexamers. Across 54 Vbeta and 13 Jbeta, immunoSEQ multiplex PCR amplified TCR beta CDR3. MiXCR was run by TCRdb on the immunoSEQ multiplex PCR reads, yielding one entry per CDR3 protein. The sample has a few hundred thousand distinct CDR3 sequences; approximately 94% are singletons.

Sequenced input: CD4+ T cells from PBMCs. The clonotype was recovered from a human donor with Susac syndrome. V usage is TRBV6-2 or TRBV6-3 and J usage is TRBJ2-7; the D gene is possibly TRBD1 (5 bases). The CDR3 coding sequence is TGTGCCAGCAGTGGACATAACTACGAGCAGTACTTC. It codes for CASSGHNYEQYF.